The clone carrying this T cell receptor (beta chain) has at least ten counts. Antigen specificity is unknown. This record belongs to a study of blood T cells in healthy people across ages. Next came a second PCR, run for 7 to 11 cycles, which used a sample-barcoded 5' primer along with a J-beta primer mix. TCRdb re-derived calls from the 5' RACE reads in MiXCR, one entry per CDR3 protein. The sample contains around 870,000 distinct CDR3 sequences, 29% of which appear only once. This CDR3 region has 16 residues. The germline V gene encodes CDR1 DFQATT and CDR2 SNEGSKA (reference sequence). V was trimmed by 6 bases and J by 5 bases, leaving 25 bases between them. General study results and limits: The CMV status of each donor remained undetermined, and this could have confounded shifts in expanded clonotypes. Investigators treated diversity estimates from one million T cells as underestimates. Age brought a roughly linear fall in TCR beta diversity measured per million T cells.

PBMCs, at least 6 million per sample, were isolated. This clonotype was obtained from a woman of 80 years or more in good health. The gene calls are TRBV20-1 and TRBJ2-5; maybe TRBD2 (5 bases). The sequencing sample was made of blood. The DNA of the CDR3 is TGCAGTGCACCTCGAGCGGCATCTTTATCGACGGAGACCCAGTACTTC. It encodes CSAPRAASLSTETQYF.